These 10 T cell receptor beta chains came from one sample sequenced in a study of blood T cell repertoires in COVID-19. Profiling relied on immunoSEQ multiplex PCR, and the TCRdb table lists in-frame clones only, not all of them. The table lists 200,000 to 300,000 clones, nearly 90% of them singletons. Sequences were obtained from peripheral blood. These receptors were obtained from a human donor in a cohort sampled during active COVID-19.

This clone appeared many times. The V call is TRBV11-2, the J call TRBJ2-1, with D perhaps matching TRBD1 (7 bases). The V and J ends lost 6 bases and 8 bases respectively, with 17 bases between them. Germline assignment: CDR1 SGHAT and CDR2 FQNNGV. The CDR3 has 14 amino acids. The CDR3 protein is CASRGQGGGYEQFF. The CDR3 nucleotides are TGTGCCAGCAGAGGTCAGGGGGGAGGATATGAGCAGTTCTTC.

V gene TRBV5-1 combines with J gene TRBJ1-2; D remains ambiguous. This CDR3 has 15 residues. V lost 0 bases to trimming and J lost 2 bases, with 11 bases between them. Germline V CDR1 and CDR2: SGHRS, YFSETQ. The CDR3 is CASSLEREANYGYTF. Here the CDR3 DNA reads TGCGCCAGCAGCTTGGAAAGGGAGGCGAACTATGGCTACACCTTC.

This chain links TRBV11-2 with TRBJ2-1, with TRBD2 matching over 8 bases. Germline V lookup: CDR1 SGHAT, CDR2 FQNNGV. The CDR3 length is 13 residues. V gave up 4 bases and J gave up 11 bases; unmatched junction bases: 7. The CDR3 region is CASSSAASGQQFF. DNA for the CDR3: TGTGCCAGCAGCTCCGCGGCTAGCGGGCAGCAGTTCTTC.

This chain joins TRBV7-8 and TRBJ2-3, with TRBD1 identical over 7 bases. The CDR3 is 15 amino acids. The germline CDR1 and CDR2 sequences are SGHVS and FQNEAQ. V was pared by 4 bases and J by 2 bases, with 6 bases of the junction left unmatched. The CDR3 nucleotides are TGTGCCAGCAGCTCCGACAGGGCTTCCACAGATACGCAGTATTTT. Protein: CASSSDRASTDTQYF.

The J gene is TRBJ2-7, the V gene TRBV4-1, with TRBD2 matching over 10 bases. CDR1 is MGHRA, CDR2 YSYEKL, per germline. V was pared by 1 base and J by 2 bases, with 8 bases of the junction left unmatched. CDR3 size: 17 residues. CDR3 bases: TGCGCCAGCAGCCAAGTGGGAGCGGGAGGGCGTCCCTACGAGCAGTACTTC. This codes for CASSQVGAGGRPYEQYF.

The V gene is TRBV7-9, the J gene TRBJ2-7, with a possible D match to TRBD2 (6 bases). The V and J ends lost 1 base and 0 bases respectively, with 7 bases between them. In germline, CDR1 is SEHNR, CDR2 FQNEAQ (reference sequence). This CDR3 is built from 14 residues. The CDR3 sequence is CASSLVAVSYEQYF. CDR3 bases: TGTGCCAGCAGCTTAGTAGCGGTCTCCTACGAGCAGTACTTC. Full variable domain (remainder filled in from reference TRBV7-9 and TRBJ2-7): DTGVSQNPRHKITKRGQNVTFRCDPISEHNRLYWYRQTLGQGPEFLTYFQNEAQLEKSRLLSDRFSAERPKGSFSTLEIQRTEQGDSAMYLCASSLVAVSYEQYFGPGTRLTVT.

The V call is TRBV5-1, the J call TRBJ2-7; D remains unclear. This CDR3 region has 13 residues. Deletions cut 2 bases from V and 4 bases from J, with 10 bases between. From germline, CDR1 is SGHRS and CDR2 YFSETQ. The CDR3 bases are TGCGCCAGCAGCTTTCAGACGGGTTACGAGCAGTACTTC. Translating gives CASSFQTGYEQYF.

The chain has TRBV7-8 and TRBJ1-2, with TRBD1 identical over 10 bases. V dropped 2 bases and J dropped 8; count of bases not matched to a gene: 11. Germline assignment: CDR1 SGHVS and CDR2 FQNEAQ. CDR3 length: 16 amino acids. The CDR3 is CASSLHLMTGGKGYTF. The CDR3 DNA sequence: TGTGCCAGCAGCTTACATCTTATGACAGGGGGCAAGGGCTACACCTTC.

The chain recombines TRBV18 with TRBJ2-7, with a tentative D call TRBD1 (6 bases). This CDR3 spans 17 amino acids. V was cut by 2 bases and J by 7 bases, with 24 bases left in between. The germline CDR1 and CDR2 sequences are KGHSH and LQKENI. DNA for the CDR3: TGTGCCAGCTCACCATTAGGGCAGGGGATTTCCGGCGGGGAGCAGTACTTC. It translates to CASSPLGQGISGGEQYF.

The CDR3 DNA reads as TGTGCCAGCAGCCCGGGACTAGGTCCCCGAGAGACCCAGTACTTC. This translates into CASSPGLGPRETQYF. V and J are TRBV6-6 and TRBJ2-5; 8 bases map to TRBD2. With 6 bases clipped from V and 4 bases from J, the junction kept 10 bases outside the gene matches. The CDR3 is made up of 15 amino acids. Germline CDR1 MNHNY, CDR2 SVGAGI (reference sequence).